The sequence of this T cell receptor beta chain was determined in a study of human T cells and chemical hapten exposure. Study-level background: Patients were mainly female, each with alopecia areata, totalis or universalis. Findings of the study overall: The formation of large CDR3 similarity clusters by expanded TCRs significantly exceeded that of controls.

This clonotype came up a few times. Its cognate antigen is unknown. The length of the CDR3 is 14 residues. J lost 2 bases, V lost 3 bases, and 2 bases had no gene match. Germline CDR1 and CDR2: KGHDR and SFDVKD. Regarding time point: patch test 1, 2 weeks after DPC sensitization. Treatment in this sample: therapeutic diphenylcyclopropenone sensitization with weekly scalp DPC. How the authors handled the data: Sampled TCR counts reached a median of 95,638 per sample, with values ranging from about 23,224 to 700,000. TCRdb called the RACE reads again in MiXCR, with one record for every CDR3 protein. For this entry, the V and J calls and clone size follow TCRdb and not the study's own pipeline. Among about 340,000 distinct CDR3 sequences listed, under 8% were seen once.

The source is a woman aged 18-29 years with alopecia areata. Some clones in this sample may be carry-over from other donors' samples. The rearrangement uses TRBV24-1 and TRBJ2-5; 7 positions agree with TRBD2. Sequenced material: whole blood, taken in connection with sensitization to the hapten diphenylcyclopropenone (DPC). The DNA for the CDR3 is TGTGCCACCAGTGATCAAGCGGGGCAAGAGACCCAGTACTTC. Translated: CATSDQAGQETQYF.